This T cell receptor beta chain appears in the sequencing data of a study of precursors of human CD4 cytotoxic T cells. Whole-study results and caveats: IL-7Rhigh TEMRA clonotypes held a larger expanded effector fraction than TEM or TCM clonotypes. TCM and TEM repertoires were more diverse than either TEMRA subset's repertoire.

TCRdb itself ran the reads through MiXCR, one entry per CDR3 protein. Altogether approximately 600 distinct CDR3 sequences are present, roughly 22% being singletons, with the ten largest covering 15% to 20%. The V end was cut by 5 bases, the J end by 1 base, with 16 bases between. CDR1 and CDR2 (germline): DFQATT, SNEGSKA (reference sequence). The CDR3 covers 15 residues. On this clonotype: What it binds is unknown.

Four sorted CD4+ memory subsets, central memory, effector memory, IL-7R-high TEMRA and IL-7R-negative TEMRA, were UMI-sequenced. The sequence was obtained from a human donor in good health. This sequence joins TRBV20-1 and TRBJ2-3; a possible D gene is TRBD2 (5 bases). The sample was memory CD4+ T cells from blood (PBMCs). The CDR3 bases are TGCAGTGCTCATACTAGATCCCCACGCACAGATACGCAGTATTTT. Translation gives CSAHTRSPRTDTQYF.